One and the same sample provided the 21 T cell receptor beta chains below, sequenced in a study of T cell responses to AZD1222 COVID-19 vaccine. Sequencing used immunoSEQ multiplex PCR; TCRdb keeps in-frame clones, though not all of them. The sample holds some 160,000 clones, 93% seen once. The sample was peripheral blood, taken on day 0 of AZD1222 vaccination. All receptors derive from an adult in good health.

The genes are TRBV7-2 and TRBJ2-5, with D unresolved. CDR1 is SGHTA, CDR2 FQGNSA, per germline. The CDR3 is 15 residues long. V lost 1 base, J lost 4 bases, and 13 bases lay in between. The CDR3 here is CASSLGLLEGETQYF. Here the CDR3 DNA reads TGTGCCAGCAGCTTAGGGCTCCTGGAAGGAGAGACCCAGTACTTC.

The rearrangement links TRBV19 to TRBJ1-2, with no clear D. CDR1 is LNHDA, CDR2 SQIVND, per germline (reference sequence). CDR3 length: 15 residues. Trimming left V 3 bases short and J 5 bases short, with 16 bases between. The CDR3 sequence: CASSIDRDGLYGYTF. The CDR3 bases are TGTGCCAGTAGTATTGATCGTGACGGACTTTATGGCTACACCTTC. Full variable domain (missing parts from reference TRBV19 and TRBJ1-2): DGGITQSPKYLFRKEGQNVTLSCEQNLNHDAMYWYRQDPGQGLRLIYYSQIVNDFQKGDIAEGYSVSREKKESFPLTVTSAQKNPTAFYLCASSIDRDGLYGYTFGSGTRLTVV.

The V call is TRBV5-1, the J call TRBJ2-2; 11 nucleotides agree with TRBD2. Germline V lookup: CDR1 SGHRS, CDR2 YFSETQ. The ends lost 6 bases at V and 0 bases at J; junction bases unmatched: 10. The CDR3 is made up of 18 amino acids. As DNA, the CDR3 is TGCGCCAGCACCCCTTGGGATAGCGGGGGGGCGAACACCGGGGAGCTGTTTTTT. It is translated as CASTPWDSGGANTGELFF.

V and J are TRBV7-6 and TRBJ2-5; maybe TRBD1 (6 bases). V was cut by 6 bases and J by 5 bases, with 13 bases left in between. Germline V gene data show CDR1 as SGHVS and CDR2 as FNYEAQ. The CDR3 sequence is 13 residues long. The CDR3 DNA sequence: TGTGCCAGCAGTAAACAGGGACCGGAGACCCAGTACTTC. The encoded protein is CASSKQGPETQYF.

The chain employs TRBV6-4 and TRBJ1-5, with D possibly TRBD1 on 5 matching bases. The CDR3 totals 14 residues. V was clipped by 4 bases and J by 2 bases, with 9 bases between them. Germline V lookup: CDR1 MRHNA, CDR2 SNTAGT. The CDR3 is CASSAGFGNQPQHF. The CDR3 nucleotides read TGTGCCAGCAGTGCAGGGTTTGGCAATCAGCCCCAGCATTTT.

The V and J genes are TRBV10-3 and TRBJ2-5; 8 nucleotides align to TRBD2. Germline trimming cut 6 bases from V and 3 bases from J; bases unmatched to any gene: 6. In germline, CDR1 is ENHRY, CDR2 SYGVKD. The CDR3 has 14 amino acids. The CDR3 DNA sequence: TGTGCCATCAGGGCCTATAGCGGGGAAGAGACCCAGTACTTC. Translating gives CAIRAYSGEETQYF.

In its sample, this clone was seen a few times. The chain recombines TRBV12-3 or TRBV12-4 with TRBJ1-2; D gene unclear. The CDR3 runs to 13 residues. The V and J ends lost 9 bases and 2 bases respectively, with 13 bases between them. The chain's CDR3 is CASGVRGNYGYTF. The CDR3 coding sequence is TGTGCCAGTGGAGTTCGGGGAAACTATGGCTACACCTTC.

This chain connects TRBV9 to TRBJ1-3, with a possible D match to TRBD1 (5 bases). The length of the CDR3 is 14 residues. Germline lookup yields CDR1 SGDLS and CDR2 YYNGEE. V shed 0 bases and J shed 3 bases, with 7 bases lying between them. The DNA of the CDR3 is TGTGCCAGCAGCGTAGGGCAGGGTGGAAACACCATATATTTT. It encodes CASSVGQGGNTIYF.

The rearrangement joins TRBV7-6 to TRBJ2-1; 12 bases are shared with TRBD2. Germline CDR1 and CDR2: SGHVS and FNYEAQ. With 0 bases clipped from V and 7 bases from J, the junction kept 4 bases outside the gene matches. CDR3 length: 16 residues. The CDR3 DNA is TGTGCCAGCAGCTTAGCCCCTAGCGGGGGGGTGAATGAGCAGTTCTTC. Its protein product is CASSLAPSGGVNEQFF.

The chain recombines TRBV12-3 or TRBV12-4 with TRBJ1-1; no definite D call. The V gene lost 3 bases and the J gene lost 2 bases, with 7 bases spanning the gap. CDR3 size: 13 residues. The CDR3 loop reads CASSFRSNTEAFF. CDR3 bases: TGTGCCAGCAGTTTTCGGTCAAACACTGAAGCTTTCTTT.

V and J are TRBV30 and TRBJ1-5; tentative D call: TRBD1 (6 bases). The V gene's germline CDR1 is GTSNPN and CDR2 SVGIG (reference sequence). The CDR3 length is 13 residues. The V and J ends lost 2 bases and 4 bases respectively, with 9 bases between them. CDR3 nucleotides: TGTGCCTGGAGTCAGGGGAGGAATCAGCCCCAGCATTTT. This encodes CAWSQGRNQPQHF.

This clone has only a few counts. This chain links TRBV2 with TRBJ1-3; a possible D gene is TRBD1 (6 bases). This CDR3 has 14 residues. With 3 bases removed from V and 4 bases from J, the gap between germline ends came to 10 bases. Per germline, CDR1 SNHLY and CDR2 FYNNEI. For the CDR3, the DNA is TGTGCCAGCAGTGAGTGGGGGCTGGGAAACACCATATATTTT. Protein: CASSEWGLGNTIYF.

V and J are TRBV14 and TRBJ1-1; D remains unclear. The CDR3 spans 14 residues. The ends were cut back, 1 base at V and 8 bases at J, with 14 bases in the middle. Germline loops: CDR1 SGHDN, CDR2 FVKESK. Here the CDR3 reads CASSQGGGRAEAFF. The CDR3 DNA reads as TGTGCCAGCAGCCAAGGCGGCGGCCGGGCGGAAGCTTTCTTT.

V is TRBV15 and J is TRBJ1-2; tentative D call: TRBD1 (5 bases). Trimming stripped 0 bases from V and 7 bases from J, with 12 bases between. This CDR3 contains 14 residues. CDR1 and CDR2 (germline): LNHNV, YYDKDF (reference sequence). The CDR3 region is CATSRDGRAGGYTF. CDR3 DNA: TGTGCCACCAGCAGAGATGGCAGGGCCGGTGGCTACACCTTC.

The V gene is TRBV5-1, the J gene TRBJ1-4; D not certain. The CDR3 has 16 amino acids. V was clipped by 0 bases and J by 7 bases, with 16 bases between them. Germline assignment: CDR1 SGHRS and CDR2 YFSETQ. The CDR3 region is CASSLGLSGSSEKLFF. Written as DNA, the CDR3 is TGCGCCAGCAGCTTGGGATTATCGGGGAGTTCTGAAAAACTGTTTTTT.

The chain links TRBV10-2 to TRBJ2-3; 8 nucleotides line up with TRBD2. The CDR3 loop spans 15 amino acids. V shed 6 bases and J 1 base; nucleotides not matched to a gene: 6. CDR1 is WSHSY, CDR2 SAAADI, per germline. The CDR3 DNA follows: TGCGCCAGCAGGGTAGCGGGGCCCCGCACAGATACGCAGTATTTT. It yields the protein CASRVAGPRTDTQYF.

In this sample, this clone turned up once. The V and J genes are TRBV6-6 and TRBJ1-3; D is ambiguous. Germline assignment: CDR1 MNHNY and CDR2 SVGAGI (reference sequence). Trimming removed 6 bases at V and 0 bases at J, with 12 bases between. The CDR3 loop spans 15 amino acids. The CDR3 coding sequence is TGTGCCAGCAGAGTAGACGCGAACTCTGGAAACACCATATATTTT. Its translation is CASRVDANSGNTIYF.

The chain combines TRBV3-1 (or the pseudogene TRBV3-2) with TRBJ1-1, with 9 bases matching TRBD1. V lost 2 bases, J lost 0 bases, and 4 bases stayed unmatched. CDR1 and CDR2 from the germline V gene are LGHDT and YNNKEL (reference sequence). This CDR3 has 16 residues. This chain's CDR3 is CASSQIYRGLNTEAFF. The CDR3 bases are TGTGCCAGCAGCCAAATCTACAGGGGGCTGAACACTGAAGCTTTCTTT.

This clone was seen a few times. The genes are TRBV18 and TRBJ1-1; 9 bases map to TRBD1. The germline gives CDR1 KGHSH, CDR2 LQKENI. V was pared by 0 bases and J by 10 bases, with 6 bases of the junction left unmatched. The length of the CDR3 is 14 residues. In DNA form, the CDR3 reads TGTGCCAGCTCACCACCAGGACAGGGGACAGGAGCTTTCTTT. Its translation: CASSPPGQGTGAFF.

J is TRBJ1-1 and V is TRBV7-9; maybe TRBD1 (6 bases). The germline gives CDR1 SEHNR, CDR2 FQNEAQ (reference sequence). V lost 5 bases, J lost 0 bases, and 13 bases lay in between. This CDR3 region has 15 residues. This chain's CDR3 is CASSPWTDMNTEAFF. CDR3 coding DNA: TGTGCCAGCAGCCCCTGGACAGACATGAACACTGAAGCTTTCTTT.

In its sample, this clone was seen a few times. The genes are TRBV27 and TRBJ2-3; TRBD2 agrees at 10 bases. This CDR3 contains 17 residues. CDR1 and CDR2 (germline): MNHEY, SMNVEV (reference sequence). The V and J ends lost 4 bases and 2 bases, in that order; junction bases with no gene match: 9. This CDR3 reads CASSSIQSGGATDTQYF. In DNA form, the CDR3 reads TGTGCCAGCAGTTCGATTCAAAGCGGGGGGGCCACAGATACGCAGTATTTT.